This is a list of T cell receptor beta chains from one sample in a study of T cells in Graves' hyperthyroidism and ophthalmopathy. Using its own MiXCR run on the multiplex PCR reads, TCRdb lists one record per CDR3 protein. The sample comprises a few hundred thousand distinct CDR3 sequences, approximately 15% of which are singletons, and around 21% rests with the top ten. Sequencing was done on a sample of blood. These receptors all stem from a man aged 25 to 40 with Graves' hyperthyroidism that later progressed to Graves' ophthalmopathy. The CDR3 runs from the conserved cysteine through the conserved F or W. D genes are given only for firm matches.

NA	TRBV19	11	CASSTQETQYF
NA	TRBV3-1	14	CASSQTLATDTQYF
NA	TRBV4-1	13	CASSQTNHYEQYF
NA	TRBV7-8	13	CASSSGVTGELFF
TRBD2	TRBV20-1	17	CSATQYGGLAGGREQFF
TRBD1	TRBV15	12	CATRTGNTEAFF
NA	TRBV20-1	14	CSAGDRGGTGELFF
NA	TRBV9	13	CASGVMRTGELFF
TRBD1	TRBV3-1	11	CASSGGQGQYF
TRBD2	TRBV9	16	CASSVAGTSAAGTQYF
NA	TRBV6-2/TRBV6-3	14	CASSFGPGVISYTF
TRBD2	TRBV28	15	CASSSGLAAYNEQFF
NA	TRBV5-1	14	CASSLAALGNEQFF
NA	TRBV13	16	CASSLGPWLAPDTQYF
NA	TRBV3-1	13	CASSQNGETEAFF
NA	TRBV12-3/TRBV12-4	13	CASSFRRAGEAFF
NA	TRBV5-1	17	CASSLVSSPSSYNEQFF
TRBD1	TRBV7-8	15	CASSLEGQGQDTQYF
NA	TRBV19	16	CASRNWRGSLNTEAFF
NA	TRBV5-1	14	CASRPKEGNTEAFF
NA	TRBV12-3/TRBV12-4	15	CASSKSGSNTGELFF
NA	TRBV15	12	CATSRPPQPQHF
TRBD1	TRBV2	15	CASMPMTGVSETQYF
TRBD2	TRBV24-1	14	CATGLAGITDTQYF
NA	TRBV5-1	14	CASSLPGRGNTIYF
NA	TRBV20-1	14	CGARSGGGGEKLFF
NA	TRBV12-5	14	CASTTTGQPYEQYF
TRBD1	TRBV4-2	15	CASRPTGQGFDEQFF
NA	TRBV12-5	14	CASGLSGVMNEQYF
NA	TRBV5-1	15	CASSTPQEGIYGYTF